Listed below are T cell receptor beta chains from one sample, sequenced in a study of T cell responses to AZD1222 COVID-19 vaccine. The method was immunoSEQ multiplex PCR; TCRdb's version includes in-frame clones alone and lacks a portion of them. The table lists 110,000 or so clones, approximately 86% of them singletons, with 15% to 20% in the top ten. The input for sequencing was peripheral blood, taken 28 days after the second AZD1222 dose. The receptors shown here come from an adult who received the AZD1222 COVID-19 vaccine. Each CDR3 is given with its conserved first and last residue. The order of the fields is J gene, clone size, V gene, D gene, CDR3 protein, CDR3 DNA. The D gene is left open where the match is weak. Some rows mark clone size as missing; the rest say once, few, many or name a class of expanded clone.

>TRBJ1-1|few|TRBV18|NA
CASSPGGGRTEAFF
TGTGCCAGCTCACCGGGTGGGGGCCGAACTGAAGCTTTCTTT
>TRBJ1-1|NA|TRBV5-1|NA
CASSLMAANTEAFF
TGCGCCAGCAGCTTGATGGCAGCGAACACTGAAGCTTTCTTT
>TRBJ2-3|NA|TRBV6-4|TRBD2
CASSDRGGTDTQYF
TGTGCCAGCAGTGACCGGGGGGGCACAGATACGCAGTATTTT
>TRBJ2-1|NA|TRBV6-5|TRBD2
CASSYSTSGSHEQFF
TGTGCCAGCAGTTACTCGACTAGCGGGAGTCATGAGCAGTTCTTC
>TRBJ1-4|NA|TRBV18|TRBD1
CASSKTGPPNEKLFF
TGTGCCAGCTCAAAGACAGGGCCGCCAAATGAAAAACTGTTTTTT
>TRBJ1-2|NA|TRBV5-5|NA
CASSFRPLYGYTF
TGTGCCAGCAGCTTTCGACCGCTCTATGGCTACACCTTC
>TRBJ1-1|NA|TRBV21-1|NA
CASTKVGPDTEAFF
TGTGCCAGCACCAAGGTGGGCCCCGACACTGAAGCTTTCTTT
>TRBJ1-2|many|TRBV14|NA
CASSQPPWGLGYTF
TGTGCCAGCAGCCAACCCCCATGGGGTTTAGGCTACACCTTC
>TRBJ2-2|few|TRBV7-2|NA
CASSLTVRGSLFTGELFF
TGTGCCAGCAGCTTAACCGTCCGGGGGAGTTTATTCACCGGGGAGCTGTTTTTT
>TRBJ2-1|NA|TRBV4-1|TRBD2
CASSQGLAGANEQFF
TGCGCCAGCAGCCAAGGCCTAGCGGGAGCCAATGAGCAGTTCTTC
>TRBJ1-6|NA|TRBV9|NA
CASSPIDRRDSPLHF
TGTGCCAGCAGCCCTATCGACAGGCGGGATTCACCCCTCCACTTT
>TRBJ2-5|NA|TRBV29-1|NA
CSVGRTRVVETQYF
TGCAGCGTTGGACGGACCCGCGTCGTAGAGACCCAGTACTTC
>TRBJ1-1|NA|TRBV6-1|NA
CASSDPGSPQAFF
TGTGCCAGCAGTGACCCGGGGTCCCCACAAGCTTTCTTT
>TRBJ2-7|NA|TRBV20-1|TRBD1
CSAGTVEQYF
TGCAGTGCCGGGACAGTCGAGCAGTACTTC
>TRBJ1-2|NA|TRBV6-6|TRBD1
CASSYLGTGADGYTF
TGTGCCAGCAGTTACCTTGGGACAGGGGCTGATGGCTACACCTTC
>TRBJ2-7|NA|TRBV21-1|NA
CASSKERRDTTNSYEQYF
TGTGCCAGCAGCAAAGAAAGACGGGACACTACGAACTCCTACGAGCAGTACTTC
>TRBJ2-1|NA|TRBV7-2|TRBD2
CASSLVSSGGYNEQFF
TGTGCCAGCAGCTTAGTATCTAGCGGGGGTTACAATGAGCAGTTCTTC
>TRBJ2-3|NA|TRBV5-4|TRBD2
CASSWGLVSTDTQYF
TGTGCCAGCAGCTGGGGACTAGTCTCCACAGATACGCAGTATTTT
>TRBJ1-1|NA|TRBV10-3|TRBD1
CATNRWAKDRGMNTEAFF
TGTGCCACCAACAGGTGGGCTAAAGACAGGGGAATGAACACTGAAGCTTTCTTT
>TRBJ1-4|NA|TRBV2|NA
CASSAVLATNEKLFF
TGTGCCAGCAGTGCCGTCCTGGCGACTAATGAAAAACTGTTTTTT
>TRBJ1-2|NA|TRBV7-9|TRBD1
CASSSRDRGVGYTF
TGTGCCAGCAGCTCAAGGGACAGGGGTGTGGGCTACACCTTC
>TRBJ1-4|NA|TRBV18|NA
CASSRIQTGTNEKLFF
TGTGCCAGCTCACGAATCCAAACGGGAACTAATGAAAAACTGTTTTTT
>TRBJ1-2|once|TRBV19|NA
CASSTRSKFYGYTF
TGTGCCAGTAGTACCAGGAGTAAGTTCTATGGCTACACCTTC
>TRBJ1-4|NA|TRBV6-6|NA
CASSPRAVNEKLFF
TGTGCCAGCAGCCCACGGGCCGTTAATGAAAAACTGTTTTTT